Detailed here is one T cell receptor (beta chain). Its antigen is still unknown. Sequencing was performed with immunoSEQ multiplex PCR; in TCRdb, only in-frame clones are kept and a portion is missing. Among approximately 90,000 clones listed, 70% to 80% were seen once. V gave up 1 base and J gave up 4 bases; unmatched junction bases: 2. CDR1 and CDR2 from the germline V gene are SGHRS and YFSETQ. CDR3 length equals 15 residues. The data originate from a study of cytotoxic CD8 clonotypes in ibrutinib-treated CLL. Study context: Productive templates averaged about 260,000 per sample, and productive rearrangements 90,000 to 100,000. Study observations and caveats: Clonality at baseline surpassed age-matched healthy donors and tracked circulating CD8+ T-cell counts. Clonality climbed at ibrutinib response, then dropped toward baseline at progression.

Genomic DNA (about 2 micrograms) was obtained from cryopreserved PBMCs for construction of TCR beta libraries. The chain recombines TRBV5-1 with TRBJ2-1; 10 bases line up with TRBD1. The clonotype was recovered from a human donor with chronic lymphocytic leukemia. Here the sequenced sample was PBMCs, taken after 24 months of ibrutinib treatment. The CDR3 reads CASSLRGQGYNEQFF. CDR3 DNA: TGCGCCAGCAGCTTGCGGGGACAGGGGTACAATGAGCAGTTCTTC.